This TCR beta chain was documented in a study of blood T cell repertoires in COVID-19. TCRdb's table, derived via immunoSEQ multiplex PCR, lists solely in-frame clones and lacks some. Found here are some 87,000 clones, about four fifths of them singletons; the top ten hold 20% to 25%. This CDR3 has 15 residues. Trimming removed 2 bases at V and 6 bases at J, with 17 bases between. The germline gives CDR1 SGHTA, CDR2 FQGTGA. The chain has TRBV7-3 and TRBJ2-7; D uncertain. This clonotype was sampled from a human donor in a cohort sampled during active COVID-19. The material sequenced was peripheral blood. The CDR3 DNA follows: TGTGCCAGCAGCTTAGGCCCAGGCTTAATTTCCGAGCAGTACTTC. Protein: CASSLGPGLISEQYF.